The clone carrying this T cell receptor (beta chain) turned up a few times. The antigen remains unidentified. The source of the sample is a study of blood T cells in healthy people across ages. Whole-study results and caveats: Estimated diversity across one million T cells was deemed an underestimate. Long-lived donors exceeded aged donors in naive CD4+ cells and diversity.

PCR was performed a second time for about 7 to 12 cycles using a sample-barcoded 5' primer and a J-beta primer mix. Via MiXCR, TCRdb re-called the 5' RACE reads, giving one row per CDR3 protein. Of about 600,000 distinct CDR3 sequences in the sample, more than 45% were seen once. Sequencing input: blood. This TCR was recovered from a man of 80 years or more in good health.

CDR3 coding DNA: TGTGCCAGCAGTAAACAGGGTTTGAACACTGAAGCTTTCTTT. Amino acids: CASSKQGLNTEAFF. The gene calls are TRBV6-6 and TRBJ1-1, with D possibly TRBD1 on 6 matching bases. Trimming left V 5 bases short and J 0 bases short, with 10 bases between. The CDR3 covers 14 residues. Germline V lookup: CDR1 MNHNY, CDR2 SVGAGI (reference sequence).